A single sample gave rise to the 5 T cell receptor beta chains below, sequenced in a study of tumor-infiltrating lymphocytes in primary liver carcinoma. The template, about 500 ng total RNA, yielded TCR beta cDNA made with a constant-region primer. Three nested multiplex PCR rounds, a slightly modified ARM-PCR method, built the TCR beta libraries. For 10 cycles apiece, the opening two PCR rounds ran with TRBV1-TRBV30 forward primers and a C-beta reverse primer. From the multiplex PCR reads, TCRdb called clonotypes with MiXCR, one entry per CDR3 protein. The sample yields 330,000 or so distinct CDR3 sequences, about 65% seen once. The blood RNA (from unsorted whole blood) was obtained, and germline DNA was also extracted. The specimen was peripheral blood. The origin of the receptors is a man aged 35-49 years with primary liver carcinoma and hepatitis B virus infection.

This clonotype was found many times. This rearrangement joins TRBV6-2 or TRBV6-3 to TRBJ2-1; the match to TRBD2 covers 7 bases. Trimming took 4 bases from V and 0 from J; bases not matched to a gene: 12. There are 18 residues in the CDR3. CDR1 is MNHEY and CDR2 is SVGEGT in the germline V gene. The chain's CDR3 is CASSSIGAGVSSYNEQFF. The CDR3 DNA reads as TGTGCCAGCAGTTCCATCGGGGCGGGGGTGAGCTCCTACAATGAGCAGTTCTTC.

This clonotype is a singleton in its sample. One junction end does not reproduce the germline sequence, and a read error may be involved. The chain recombines TRBV11-2 with TRBJ2-1, with 10 bases matching TRBD2. CDR3 length: 14 amino acids. Germline V lookup: CDR1 SGHAT, CDR2 FQNNGV. As DNA, the CDR3 is TGTGTCAGCAGCGGACTAGCGGCCTACAATGAGCAATTCTTC. This sequence encodes CVSSGLAAYNEQFF.

Details on this clonotype: Since no conserved phenylalanine or tryptophan closes the CDR3, a read error is the likely cause. The chain couples TRBV6-5 to TRBJ1-1; D is unclear. Germline V CDR1 and CDR2: MNHEY, SVGAGI. This CDR3 region has 13 residues. The V gene lost 6 bases and the J gene lost 9 bases, with 17 bases spanning the gap. For the CDR3, the DNA is TGTGCCAGCAGCCTAAAACCGACGGGGAAAGCTTTCATT. Its protein product is CASSLKPTGKAFI.

On this clonotype itself: This may arise from a read error, as a much more abundant clone is one base away. The chain recombines TRBV10-3 with TRBJ2-3; 10 bases match TRBD1. CDR3 length equals 13 residues. Germline CDR1 is ENHRY and CDR2 is SYGVKD. The CDR3 loop reads CTIDRGQGDTQYF. The CDR3 nucleotides are TGTACCATCGACAGGGGGCAAGGAGATACGCAGTATTTT.

A word on this clonotype: This sequence may be a read error, since a much larger clone differs from it by one base. The chain couples TRBV6-5 to TRBJ2-1, with D perhaps given as TRBD1 or TRBD2 (7 bases each). CDR1 and CDR2 from the germline V gene are MNHEY and SVGAGI. CDR3 length equals 16 residues. The CDR3 DNA reads TGTACCAGCAGTTACTCGACAGGGAGGGGACGCAATGAGCAGTTCTTC. Translated, it gives CTSSYSTGRGRNEQFF.